This T cell receptor beta chain appears in the sequencing data of a study of cytomegalovirus exposure and HLA in healthy donors (dated by TCRdb to about 2017). Study-level background: An earlier analysis of approximately 640 of the donors reported 250 to 300 Gb of sequence data and around 120 million unique TCR beta sequences from approximately 180 million T cells. An early release that covered about 600 HLA-typed donors contained approximately 290 gigabases of sequencing data and tens of millions of unique TCR sequences. The genetic ancestry cluster associated with self-reported Caucasian donors included 70% to 85% of the approximately 410 genotyped donors. The study aimed to test whether cataloging public T cell receptors could reveal signatures of past pathogen exposure. The T cell repertoires of 670 or so subjects were profiled by immunosequencing and related to cytomegalovirus serostatus. A separate validation cohort of about 110 different subjects was used in addition to the 666-subject first cohort. High-throughput TCR immunosequencing, statistical association of individual TCRs with disease status, and machine learning were combined to predict cytomegalovirus infection status. A later analysis re-analyzed previously published TCR beta repertoires from approximately 670 donors and added high-resolution HLA genotyping to study TCR occurrence patterns. Rather than drawing on any new phenotypic data, the later analysis identified candidate immune exposures from TCR beta sequences and the way those sequences occurred across donors. In an earlier analysis of about 590 of the donors, high-throughput TCR beta sequencing was used to judge whether each TCR beta V gene segment behaved as functional or pseudogenic. Donor age, sex, ethnicity and CMV serostatus were compiled together with the repertoire data. In a later genetic analysis, genome-wide SNP genotypes for about three fifths of the roughly 670 donors were used, and that subset was treated as a discovery cohort. Every discovery cohort repertoire had been produced on one sequencing platform. HLA typing covered class I and class II loci at four-digit resolution. Typing coverage differed by locus: A, B, C, DRB1 and DQB1 were typed in about 620-640 donors, DQA1 in approximately 520, DPA1 in 600 to 610, and DPB1 in around 490. Several DR-DQ haplotypes were treated as single units for association and clustering because of strong linkage in the cohort. Among about 400 genotyped donors of the cohort, an average of around 250,000 unique TCR beta nucleotide sequences was sequenced per donor, of which 15% to 20% were non-productive.

Receptors were amplified or captured by the immunoSEQ multiplex PCR assay. The multiplex PCR relied on a mix of 60 forward primers for TCR Vbeta segments and 13 reverse primers for TCR Jbeta segments. Amplification of the CDR3 region of rearranged TCR beta genes was performed with a multiplex PCR assay on genomic DNA. Amplified TCR beta libraries were sequenced as 87-base-pair reads on the Illumina HiSeq System. As for how the authors treated the data: Across the roughly 670 repertoires, a later analysis counted some 81 million unique TCR beta chains, 8.5 million to 12 million of which were shared by at least two donors. Raw reads were error-corrected and collapsed into unique sequences by a nearest-neighbor algorithm in which closely related sequences were merged to remove PCR and sequencing errors. V, D and J gene segments were assigned by aligning CDR3 sequences to IMGT reference sequences. For a sequence to be retained, a match of at least six nucleotides was required to both a V gene segment and a J gene segment. Rearrangements were called productive when the CDR3 lacked stop codons and stayed in frame with V and J; all others were non-productive. Following IMGT convention, CDR3 was defined as the stretch from the second conserved V-encoded cysteine to the conserved J-encoded phenylalanine. The earlier analysis of 587 of the donors excluded sequences that lacked an unambiguous match to a single V gene segment. An earlier analysis of fewer than 750 of the donors called V segments functional above 56.7% productive rearrangements and segregating when the between-donor standard deviation exceeded 5%. To diagnose cytomegalovirus status from the catalog of TCR beta chain sequences, a statistical classification framework was built. V and J gene assignment, in a later analysis, came from comparing TCR nucleotide sequences with IMGT/GENE-DB human TR gene sequences. In a later analysis, CDR3 sequences and most-parsimonious VDJ recombination scenarios were assigned using the TCRdist pipeline. A later analysis defined each TCR beta chain by its CDR3 amino acid sequence plus V-gene family, and excluded reads lacking a unique V-gene family. A later analysis removed 450 to 600 highly shared, low-generation-probability nucleotide sequences to deal with suspected cross-contamination and a sequencing artifact. For each public chain, a later analysis derived a clonal expansion index from normalized ranks of inferred template counts within each repertoire. Generation probabilities in a later analysis came from a VDJ recombination model fitted to out-of-frame rearrangements, and those results were checked against IGoR. A later analysis scored TCR-TCR, TCR-HLA and TCR-CMV co-occurrence with hypergeometric tests, applying a repertoire-size bias correction to TCR pairs. To estimate false discovery rates, a later analysis permuted the HLA or CMV assignments 20 times. In a later analysis, co-occurring TCRs were grouped using DBSCAN, with TCRdist sequence similarity added in when clustering inside HLA-allele-positive subsets. Repertoires with fewer than 30,000 or more than 120,000 public chains, plus five repertoires with anomalous nucleotide sharing, were excluded from co-occurrence clustering. The source is immuneACCESS, and TCRdb retained only in-frame sequences with V and J called. Part of the clones is not carried over; for the studies checked, unresolved V genes explain less than half of this, and the remainder is unexplained. V and J calls and clone size are given by that table; D and trimming were obtained from the DNA. A total of under 90,000 clones appear in this sample, roughly 75% of them only once. Over 2% of the sample is taken by the ten largest.

The cohort was made up of around 720 healthy bone marrow donors. Cohort members were all nominally healthy when sampled, although unrecorded immune exposures were likely present. The donor tested CMV seronegative, placing the donor among the 350 or so seronegative members of the cohort. Every donor gave a peripheral blood sample, and the peripheral blood mononuclear cells from that sample were used for TCR beta sequencing. The Qiagen DNeasy Blood Extraction Kit was used to extract genomic DNA from the blood cell samples. The investigation overall reported the following: An association between a missense DCLRE1C variant and V-gene and J-gene trimming of TCR beta chains was found in a later genetic analysis and replicated in an independent cohort. Most TCR sequences were observed very rarely across donors, whereas some public TCRs were present in many individuals. Because counts were too low, fewer than 20 rarely observed V segments, including chromosome 9 orphons, were excluded from the earlier analysis of some 590 of the donors. According to a later analysis, parvovirus B19, influenza, CMV and Epstein-Barr virus appeared linked to several top co-occurrence clusters. Because some donors lacked HLA typing at each locus, the association tests relied only on the typed subset. In a later analysis, TCR association rates were found to vary across HLA loci, with the most associated TCRs seen for DRB1 alleles and the fewest for HLA-C alleles. A later analysis associated 16,951 TCR beta sequences with specific HLA alleles at a false discovery rate of 0.05. When HLA alleles, especially DR and DQ, strongly co-occurred, TCR associations were difficult to assign to individual alleles. A cluster of highly shared sequence variants was judged likely to represent a technical artifact of the sequencing pipeline. Compared with the 666-donor mean, donors in an Asian-associated ancestry cluster had fewer N-insertions in productive TCRs, according to a later genetic analysis. According to a later analysis, most CMV-associated TCR beta chains appeared to be HLA-restricted, and the HLA associations seemed to be driven largely by CMV exposure. The classifier was reported to diagnose cytomegalovirus status with high specificity and sensitivity in both the original cohort and the validation cohort. A later analysis found that HLA-associated TCR beta chains were more clonally expanded and had lower generation probabilities than equally common non-associated chains. Only TCR beta chains were sequenced in this cohort, and the absence of alpha or paired-chain data limited detectable features. Some IMGT-functional V segments, including TRBV6-2 and TRBV6-3, could not be told apart with the 87-base-pair reads, so those segments were excluded. A further reported finding was that TCR beta sequences accurately predicted the HLA-A and HLA-B alleles for most subjects in the first cohort. A few of the identified cytomegalovirus-associated TCR beta chains were confirmed in vitro to be specific for cytomegalovirus antigens. Linkage disequilibrium might explain the correlated functional status among segregating V segments, but an unknown experimental factor could not be excluded. In an earlier analysis of 587 of the donors, most TCR beta V segments appeared in productive rearrangements about 87% or about 30% of the time, broadly matching IMGT annotations. CMV serostatus was the only immune exposure information available for the cohort. The authors suggested that the approach could potentially be generalized to other disease states and immunological phenotypes. A total of roughly 160 TCR beta chains were listed by the study as associated with cytomegalovirus. Presence/absence analyses assumed roughly uniform sequencing depth across donors, an assumption that may not hold.

V trim: 2 bases; J trim: 2 bases; unmatched bases: 6. The CDR3 starts with the cysteine, ends with the phenylalanine, and has 15 residues. Only the CDR3 DNA stays, 45 bases, in frame from base 1. From the germline V gene, CDR1 is MNHNS and CDR2 is SASEGT. For this clone: Its antigen specificity is not known. Base-call qualities are not available, and no considerably larger clone is one nucleotide away.

This sequence was found in a man in his forties in good health and CMV-seronegative. The material sequenced was PBMCs. This receptor chain uses TRBV6-1 and TRBJ2-7, with 7 bases in between that match TRBD1. CDR3 loop: CASSEPGQTTYEQYF. In nucleotides, the sequence is TGTGCCAGCAGTGAACCGGGACAGACCACCTACGAGCAGTACTTC.